Below, 25 T cell receptor beta chains from the same sample are listed, as sequenced in a study of T-cell memory formation after mild COVID-19. TCRdb re-analysed the 5' RACE reads in MiXCR, keeping a single row per CDR3 protein. The sample holds around 410,000 distinct CDR3 sequences, less than 25% seen once. The sample taken for sequencing was PBMCs or a T cell subset sorted from them (not recorded which). The receptors originated from an adult woman who had mild COVID-19 (a few samples of this study predate the infection). Cell type and time point are not known.

This clonotype was observed a handful of times. The J gene is TRBJ1-1, the V gene TRBV7-2; 7 bases are a match to TRBD1. V shed 1 base and J 4 bases; nucleotides not matched to a gene: 3. Germline V gene data show CDR1 as SGHTA and CDR2 as FQGNSA. The CDR3 totals 14 residues. The CDR3 sequence: CASSLEGAVTEAFF. CDR3 coding DNA: TGTGCCAGCAGCTTAGAGGGGGCGGTCACTGAAGCTTTCTTT.

The rearrangement links TRBV6-2 or TRBV6-3 to TRBJ2-7; TRBD1 might be the D (6 bases). Germline-derived CDR1 and CDR2 are MNHEY and SVGEGT. The germline V and J ends were trimmed by 8 bases and 3 bases, with 17 bases remaining between them. This CDR3 is built from 14 residues. CDR3 sequence reads: CASGRGDRYYEQYF. The DNA of the CDR3 is TGTGCCAGCGGTCGGGGCGACAGGTACTACGAGCAGTACTTC.

The chain employs TRBV9 and TRBJ2-7; TRBD1 matches at 11 bases. Germline V lookup: CDR1 SGDLS, CDR2 YYNGEE. Unmatched junction bases numbered 4, after V lost 0 bases and J lost 2 bases. The CDR3 consists of 16 residues. This CDR3 is CASSVDGTGGPYEQYF. The CDR3 nucleotides read TGTGCCAGCAGCGTAGATGGGACAGGGGGACCCTACGAGCAGTACTTC. Full variable domain (remainder filled in from reference TRBV9 and TRBJ2-7): DSGVTQTPKHLITATGQRVTLRCSPRSGDLSVYWYQQSLDQGLQFLIQYYNGEERAKGNILERFSAQQFPDLHSELNLSSLELGDSALYFCASSVDGTGGPYEQYFGPGTRLTVT.

This clonotype has just a few counts. The chain has TRBV27 and TRBJ1-1; D may be TRBD1 (6 bases). The CDR3 runs 14 residues. V lost 4 bases to trimming and J lost 8 bases, with 17 bases between them. From germline, CDR1 is MNHEY and CDR2 SMNVEV (reference sequence). CDR3 loop: CASSSYKVRGEAFF. The CDR3 region has the DNA TGTGCCAGCAGTTCCTATAAGGTCAGGGGAGAAGCTTTCTTT.

The chain employs TRBV7-8 and TRBJ1-4; D is undetermined. Germline V lookup: CDR1 SGHVS, CDR2 FQNEAQ. V was pared by 6 bases and J by 8 bases, with 16 bases between. This CDR3 contains 14 residues. The CDR3, as DNA: TGTGCCAGCAGTTCGCAAGGACTTGCGGAAAAACTGTTTTTT. It encodes CASSSQGLAEKLFF. The full variable domain, in which reference TRBV7-8 and TRBJ1-4 provide the parts outside the CDR3, is GAGVSQSPRYKVAKRGQDVALRCDPISGHVSLFWYQQALGQGPEFLTYFQNEAQLDKSGLPSDRFFAERPEGSVSTLKIQRTQQEDSAVYLCASSSQGLAEKLFFGSGTQLSVL.

In this sample, this clonotype turned up a few times. The chain uses TRBV9 and TRBJ2-1, with 10 bases that match TRBD2. Germline loops: CDR1 SGDLS, CDR2 YYNGEE. The CDR3 has 16 residues. V was clipped by 0 bases and J by 7 bases; unmatched bases: 7. CDR3 region: CASSVGGLAEGNEQFF. The CDR3 DNA follows: TGTGCCAGCAGCGTAGGTGGACTAGCGGAGGGGAATGAGCAGTTCTTC.

In this sample, this clonotype turned up a few times. CDR3 loop: CASSPVASGEETQYF. CDR3 nucleotide sequence: TGTGCCAGCAGCCCCGTTGCTAGCGGGGAAGAGACCCAGTACTTC. The genes are TRBV27 and TRBJ2-5; 9 bases line up with TRBD2. J gave up 3 bases and V 6 bases, and 8 bases lay outside the gene matches. Germline assignment: CDR1 MNHEY and CDR2 SMNVEV (reference sequence). This CDR3 comprises 15 residues.

The count of this clonotype is one. This chain uses TRBV9 with TRBJ2-1; the match to TRBD2 covers 16 bases. The CDR3 is 14 amino acids. Germline CDR1 is SGDLS and CDR2 is YYNGEE. V dropped 8 bases and J dropped 8; count of bases not matched to a gene: 4. CDR3 bases: TGTGCCAGGGGGACTAGCGGGAGGGTAGATGAGCAGTTCTTC. It yields the protein CARGTSGRVDEQFF.

The table lists this clonotype with a few counts. The rearrangement uses TRBV6-6 and TRBJ2-3; D might be TRBD1 or TRBD2, each matching 5 bases. The V gene lost 6 bases and the J gene lost 2 bases, with 12 bases spanning the gap. The CDR3 loop spans 14 amino acids. The V gene's germline CDR1 is MNHNY and CDR2 SVGAGI (reference sequence). The CDR3 DNA follows: TGTGCCAGCAGATCCGAGGGGAACACAGATACGCAGTATTTT. Translating it yields CASRSEGNTDTQYF.

The V and J genes are TRBV15 and TRBJ1-2; no firm D call. The CDR3 sequence is 14 residues long. V dropped 5 bases and J dropped 1 base, with 11 bases sitting between them. Per germline, CDR1 LNHNV and CDR2 YYDKDF (reference sequence). The CDR3 protein is CATSPGGLNYGYTF. The CDR3 nucleotides are TGTGCCACCAGCCCTGGAGGTCTTAACTATGGCTACACCTTC.

At least ten counts were recorded for this clonotype. J is TRBJ2-2 and V is TRBV7-8; 7 bases agree with TRBD1. Germline assignment: CDR1 SGHVS and CDR2 FQNEAQ. Trimming removed 5 bases from V and 2 bases from J; junction bases left unmatched: 5. This CDR3 comprises 15 residues. As DNA, the CDR3 is TGTGCCAGCAGCGTTCGGGACAGTAACACCGGGGAGCTGTTTTTT. It specifies CASSVRDSNTGELFF.

This clonotype was detected a few times. The chain combines TRBV30 with TRBJ2-1; TRBD2 matches at 9 bases. The CDR3 consists of 16 residues. Germline lookup yields CDR1 GTSNPN and CDR2 SVGIG (reference sequence). With V trimmed by 3 bases and J by 3 bases, 9 bases remained unmatched. The CDR3 here is CAWSGLAGVFYNEQFF. DNA of the CDR3: TGTGCCTGGAGCGGCTTAGCGGGAGTTTTCTACAATGAGCAGTTCTTC.

This clonotype has a handful of counts. One end of the junction varies from germline; a read error may be responsible. V is TRBV12-3 or TRBV12-4 and J is TRBJ2-2; D is uncertain. There are 15 residues in the CDR3. CDR3 in amino acids: CASSSSRPNAGELFF. The CDR3 region has the DNA TGTGCCAGCAGTTCGTCCCGGCCGAACGCCGGGGAGCTGTTTTTT.

There are a few counts of this clonotype. V is TRBV4-1 and J is TRBJ1-5; D possibly corresponds to TRBD1 (5 bases). Per the germline V gene, CDR1 is MGHRA and CDR2 is YSYEKL. Between the trimmed V and J ends, which lost 2 bases and 5 bases, there was a span of 10 bases. CDR3 length: 14 residues. CDR3 DNA: TGCGCCAGCAGCCAAACCCAAGGGGATCAGCCCCAGCATTTT. It yields the protein CASSQTQGDQPQHF.

The chain links TRBV10-3 to TRBJ1-5; D not resolved. The ends were cut back, 0 bases at V and 6 bases at J, with 9 bases in the middle. The CDR3 totals 14 residues. Germline CDR1 ENHRY, CDR2 SYGVKD. The CDR3 region has the DNA TGTGCCATCAGTGAGTCCACGGGAAGTCAGCCCCAGCATTTT. Translated, it gives CAISESTGSQPQHF.

This clonotype occurred many times. The chain couples TRBV7-9 to TRBJ2-7; D may be TRBD1 (5 bases). The V and J ends lost 3 bases and 0 bases respectively, with 9 bases between them. CDR1 is SEHNR and CDR2 is FQNEAQ in the germline V gene (reference sequence). The CDR3 is made up of 14 amino acids. CDR3 region: CASSFTQASYEQYF. The DNA for the CDR3 is TGTGCCAGCAGCTTCACACAGGCCTCCTACGAGCAGTACTTC.

A few counts support this clonotype. The chain combines TRBV7-6 with TRBJ2-1; D gene unclear. The CDR3 covers 11 residues. Trimming stripped 8 bases from V and 6 bases from J, with 8 bases between. In germline, CDR1 is SGHVS, CDR2 FNYEAQ. The chain's CDR3 is CASVHGNEQFF. The CDR3 DNA sequence: TGTGCCAGCGTGCACGGCAATGAGCAGTTCTTC. The full variable domain, with the rest looked up from reference TRBV7-6 and TRBJ2-1, is GAGVSQSPRYKVTKRGQDVALRCDPISGHVSLYWYRQALGQGPEFLTYFNYEAQQDKSGLPNDRFSAERPEGSISTLTIQRTEQRDSAMYRCASVHGNEQFFGPGTRLTVL.

This clonotype was seen a handful of times. The chain is built from TRBV18 and TRBJ2-1; TRBD2 is a possible D gene (6 bases). The CDR3 length is 17 residues. V was shortened by 2 bases and J by 0 bases, with 14 bases between the two germline ends. The V gene's germline CDR1 is KGHSH and CDR2 LQKENI. CDR3 residues: CASSPTMPSVSYNEQFF. CDR3 in DNA: TGTGCCAGCTCACCAACGATGCCTAGCGTCTCCTACAATGAGCAGTTCTTC.

This clonotype has ten or more counts. J is TRBJ2-3 and V is TRBV7-8, with D tentatively TRBD2 (6 bases). Trimming left V 1 base short and J 2 bases short, with 16 bases between. Germline V gene lookup returns CDR1 SGHVS and CDR2 FQNEAQ. The CDR3 totals 17 residues. The CDR3 is CASSLEAGQQLTDTQYF. The DNA for the CDR3 is TGTGCCAGCAGCTTAGAAGCGGGTCAGCAACTCACAGATACGCAGTATTTT.

This clonotype was picked up many times. The chain has TRBV5-1 and TRBJ1-1, with 7 bases that match TRBD1. The junction had 10 bases not matched to a gene; V was cut back by 3 bases and J by 2 bases. Germline CDR1 SGHRS, CDR2 YFSETQ. The length of the CDR3 is 16 residues. CDR3: CASSSGQAYPNTEAFF. The CDR3 DNA follows: TGCGCCAGCAGCTCAGGACAGGCCTACCCTAACACTGAAGCTTTCTTT.

The chain joins TRBV24-1 to TRBJ2-5, with a weak D call TRBD1 (6 bases). V lost 4 bases, J lost 1 base, and 12 bases lay in between. The germline V gene encodes CDR1 KGHDR and CDR2 SFDVKD. CDR3 length: 15 residues. CDR3 sequence (DNA): TGTGCCACCAGTGAAGCCGACAGGATCCAAGAGACCCAGTACTTC. Its translation is CATSEADRIQETQYF.

The chain recombines TRBV30 with TRBJ2-3; D call uncertain. Trimming removed 3 bases at V and 1 base at J, with 14 bases between. CDR1 and CDR2 (germline): GTSNPN, SVGIG (reference sequence). The CDR3 is made up of 15 amino acids. CDR3 bases: TGTGCCTGGAGCCTACACCCTATCCGCACAGATACGCAGTATTTT. Protein: CAWSLHPIRTDTQYF.

The rearrangement joins TRBV15 to TRBJ1-6; no definite D call. The CDR3 contains 14 residues. The V end lost 8 bases, the J end lost 8 bases, and 16 bases lay between the germline ends. Germline V gene data show CDR1 as LNHNV and CDR2 as YYDKDF (reference sequence). The DNA for the CDR3 is TGTGCCACCCCGCCCGGGAGCTGCTATTCACCCCTCCACTTT. It yields the protein CATPPGSCYSPLHF. The full variable domain, completed using reference TRBV15 and TRBJ1-6, is DAMVIQNPRYQVTQFGKPVTLSCSQTLNHNVMYWYQQKSSQAPKLLFHYYDKDFNNEADTPDNFQSRRPNTSFCFLDIRSPGLGDTAMYLCATPPGSCYSPLHFGNGTRLTVT.

The chain joins TRBV7-9 to TRBJ2-4, with D unresolved. The germline gives CDR1 SEHNR, CDR2 FQNEAQ (reference sequence). This CDR3 has 15 residues. Trimming removed 2 bases from V and 0 bases from J, with 8 bases in between. The CDR3 is CASSLSSLAKNIQYF. CDR3 sequence (DNA): TGTGCCAGCAGCTTATCGTCTCTAGCCAAAAACATTCAGTACTTC.

This clonotype was recorded a few times. V is TRBV7-9 and J is TRBJ1-5, with D tentatively TRBD1 (5 bases). V dropped 5 bases and J dropped 0 bases, with 11 bases sitting between them. This CDR3 spans 15 amino acids. Germline V gene sequence: CDR1 SEHNR, CDR2 FQNEAQ (reference sequence). This chain's CDR3 is CASSRSTGSNQPQHF. CDR3 coding DNA: TGTGCCAGCAGCAGGAGCACAGGTAGCAATCAGCCCCAGCATTTT. The whole variable domain, remainder taken from reference TRBV7-9 and TRBJ1-5, is DTGVSQNPRHKITKRGQNVTFRCDPISEHNRLYWYRQTLGQGPEFLTYFQNEAQLEKSRLLSDRFSAERPKGSFSTLEIQRTEQGDSAMYLCASSRSTGSNQPQHFGDGTRLSIL.